This T cell receptor beta chain was documented in a study of blood T cell repertoires in COVID-19. Overall study context: Spain, Italy and the United States supplied samples that represented acute and convalescent COVID-19. The cDNA or gDNA used as material had been derived from T cells, B-cell-depleted T cells, or PBMCs.

Original methodology: By means of reference gene primer amplification, nucleated cell counts were estimated. The protocol was immunoSEQ multiplex PCR, while the TCRdb copy is restricted to in-frame clones and leaves out a portion. For V, J and clone size, that table is used; D and trimming come from the DNA. The table has roughly 220,000 clones, around 84% seen once; the top ten hold 4.5% to 6%. This CDR3 contains 11 residues. Trimming removed 5 bases from V and 6 bases from J, with 7 bases in between. CDR1 SQVTM and CDR2 ANQGSEA come from the germline V gene. This receptor was taken from a woman aged 60-75 years who had recovered from COVID-19. Material for sequencing was peripheral blood. The chain combines TRBV29-1 with TRBJ2-2, with a tentative D call TRBD2 (5 bases). The CDR3 DNA reads TGCAGCGTTAACGGGGCCGGGGAGCTGTTTTTT. Amino acid sequence: CSVNGAGELFF.